The 30 T cell receptor beta chains below all came from one sample that was sequenced in a study of CD8 T cells in ankylosing spondylitis. TCRdb ran MiXCR on the 5' RACE reads and lists one entry per CDR3 protein. Of 85,000 to 100,000 distinct CDR3 sequences listed, almost 8.5% are singletons. The sequenced sample consisted of blood, either unsorted or a sorted T cell fraction (not recorded which). The receptors originated from a male donor with ankylosing spondylitis or in good health (not recorded which).

This clonotype has only one observation. A much more abundant neighbour one base away suggests this may be a read error. The V call is TRBV19, the J call TRBJ2-1, with 7 bases fitting TRBD2. The CDR3 is 15 amino acids. Germline V gives CDR1 LNHDA, CDR2 SQIVND (reference sequence). In DNA form, the CDR3 reads TGTGCCAGCCAGCGACTTGGACTAGACGGCAATGGGCAGTTCTTC. It codes for CASQRLGLDGNGQFF.

This clonotype was counted ten times or more. The chain uses TRBV10-3 and TRBJ2-5; 10 nucleotides agree with TRBD2. V lost 2 bases and J lost 2; bases outside the gene matches: 11. Germline-derived CDR1 and CDR2 are ENHRY and SYGVKD. The CDR3 loop spans 18 amino acids. The CDR3, as DNA: TGTGCCATCAGTGAGCAGCGGTCAGCGGGGGGGTTACAAGAGACCCAGTACTTC. Translated: CAISEQRSAGGLQETQYF.

This clonotype was counted many times. The chain couples TRBV10-3 to TRBJ2-7; TRBD2 matches 14 bases. Germline CDR1 ENHRY, CDR2 SYGVKD. The CDR3 loop spans 13 amino acids. With V trimmed by 7 bases and J by 12 bases, 8 bases remained unmatched. CDR3 sequence: CAITPGLAGALYF. CDR3 nucleotides: TGTGCCATCACTCCGGGACTAGCGGGAGCTCTGTACTTC.

This clonotype was seen repeatedly, ten times or more. The rearrangement joins TRBV4-2 to TRBJ1-6; 8 nucleotides align to TRBD1. This CDR3 is 19 amino acids long. The germline CDR1 and CDR2 sequences are LGHNA and YNFKEQ. The ends lost 1 base at V and 11 bases at J; junction bases unmatched: 19. This CDR3 is CASSQVPGQVKWGPPPLHF. The CDR3 DNA reads as TGTGCCAGCAGCCAAGTCCCGGGACAGGTGAAGTGGGGGCCACCACCCCTCCACTTT.

This clonotype was found many times. The chain links TRBV5-1 to TRBJ2-3; 7 nucleotides line up with TRBD1. This CDR3 comprises 14 residues. CDR1 and CDR2 (germline): SGHRS, YFSETQ. Trimming at V came to 5 bases and at J to 3 bases, leaving 6 bases not matched to a gene. The CDR3 loop reads CASSPGTATDTQYF. Written as DNA, the CDR3 is TGCGCCAGCAGTCCCGGGACAGCGACAGATACGCAGTATTTT.

The chain couples TRBV7-6 to TRBJ2-1, with 9 bases lining up with TRBD1. The CDR3 extends over 16 amino acids. Looked up from germline, CDR1 is SGHVS and CDR2 is FNYEAQ. J gave up 8 bases and V 4 bases, and 12 bases lay outside the gene matches. DNA for the CDR3: TGTGCCAGCAGCTCCCACGCGACAGGGGGTTACTATGAGCAGTTCTTC. Translating it yields CASSSHATGGYYEQFF.

This clonotype has at least ten counts. The chain has TRBV10-3 and TRBJ1-3; 7 bases agree with TRBD1. The CDR3 is 14 residues long. V lost 6 bases and J lost 3; bases outside the gene matches: 5. The germline V gene encodes CDR1 ENHRY and CDR2 SYGVKD. This chain's CDR3 is CAIRDRVDGNTIYF. CDR3 in DNA: TGTGCCATCAGAGACAGGGTGGATGGAAACACCATATATTTT.

This clonotype came up a few times. V is TRBV6-5 and J is TRBJ1-1, with a weak D call TRBD1 (5 bases). The CDR3 is made up of 16 amino acids. The V end lost 0 bases, the J end lost 0 bases, and 11 bases lay between the germline ends. CDR1 and CDR2 (germline): MNHEY, SVGAGI. The CDR3 loop reads CASSYSLPGLNTEAFF. Written as DNA, the CDR3 is TGTGCCAGCAGTTACTCCTTACCGGGACTGAACACTGAAGCTTTCTTT.

This clonotype was observed a few times. The chain employs TRBV19 and TRBJ2-3, with a possible D match to TRBD2 (6 bases). V was pared by 6 bases and J by 0 bases, with 10 bases between. This CDR3 is 14 amino acids long. Germline assignment: CDR1 LNHDA and CDR2 SQIVND (reference sequence). The CDR3 DNA reads TGTGCCAGTAGGTACGGGAGAAGCACAGATACGCAGTATTTT. It specifies CASRYGRSTDTQYF.

As DNA, the CDR3 is TGCAGTGCCCGGAGGAGTCCGAATGAAAAACTGTTTTTT. Amino acid sequence: CSARRSPNEKLFF. The rearrangement links TRBV20-1 to TRBJ1-4; D unclear. This CDR3 is built from 13 residues. The V gene's germline CDR1 is DFQATT and CDR2 SNEGSKA (reference sequence). Trimming cost V 6 bases and J 5 bases, with 13 bases left between them.

This clonotype was counted many times. The chain employs TRBV5-1 and TRBJ1-2, with 7 positions matching TRBD1. The germline V gene has CDR1 SGHRS and CDR2 YFSETQ. V dropped 4 bases and J dropped 1; count of bases not matched to a gene: 10. The CDR3 consists of 16 residues. The CDR3 protein is CASSAARDSLNYGYTF. The CDR3 DNA follows: TGCGCCAGCAGCGCCGCCCGGGACAGCCTTAACTATGGCTACACCTTC.

The genes are TRBV12-3 or TRBV12-4 and TRBJ2-7; D is perhaps TRBD1 (6 bases). V shed 3 bases and J shed 1 base, with 10 bases lying between them. The length of the CDR3 is 14 residues. CDR3 sequence: CASSLKGESYEQYF. CDR3 DNA: TGTGCCAGCAGTTTGAAGGGGGAGTCCTACGAGCAGTACTTC.

This clonotype occurred a few times. This chain joins TRBV12-3 or TRBV12-4 and TRBJ2-5; 8 positions agree with TRBD1. This CDR3 has 13 residues. Trimming cost V 7 bases and J 4 bases; bases outside gene matches: 5. The CDR3 DNA reads as TGTGCCAGCACCTTGACAGGGGCAGAGACCCAGTACTTC. It encodes CASTLTGAETQYF.

This clonotype has at least ten counts. This sequence joins TRBV20-1 and TRBJ1-2; no clear D. Germline V gene data show CDR1 as DFQATT and CDR2 as SNEGSKA (reference sequence). V lost 2 bases to trimming and J lost 5 bases, with 15 bases between them. This CDR3 is built from 14 residues. The CDR3 protein is CSARIGQIIYGYTF. DNA for the CDR3: TGCAGTGCTAGAATCGGCCAAATTATTTATGGCTACACCTTC.

This clonotype is categorized as medium-sized. V and J are TRBV27 and TRBJ1-1; the match to TRBD1 covers 7 bases. V trimming: 5 bases; J trimming: 5 bases; junction bases outside the gene matches: 20. Germline CDR1 MNHEY, CDR2 SMNVEV (reference sequence). The CDR3 contains 18 residues. The DNA for the CDR3 is TGTGCCAGCAGTCCAACCCTCAGGGGGTACACTGTCGAGACTGAAGCTTTCTTT. Protein: CASSPTLRGYTVETEAFF.

This clonotype was counted once. A read error may be the cause here, since a much bigger clone is one base away. The chain couples TRBV6-2 or TRBV6-3 to TRBJ2-2; tentative D call: TRBD1 (5 bases). This CDR3 comprises 15 residues. Germline V gene sequence: CDR1 MNHEY, CDR2 SVGEGT. The CDR3 DNA is TGTGCCAACAGTTACCTGGGGCCGGACACCGGGGAGCTGTTTTTT. The encoded protein is CANSYLGPDTGELFF.

This clonotype was seen many times. The J gene is TRBJ2-4, the V gene TRBV7-2; TRBD2 aligns across 13 bases. The V gene's germline CDR1 is SGHTA and CDR2 FQGNSA. The CDR3 is 15 amino acids. The ends lost 4 bases at V and 8 bases at J; junction bases unmatched: 5. In nucleotides, the CDR3 is TGTGCCAGCAGCTCCGGACTAGCGGGGGTACACATTCAGTACTTC. This gives the protein CASSSGLAGVHIQYF.

Many counts were recorded for this clonotype. V gene TRBV20-1 combines with J gene TRBJ2-3; D possibly matches TRBD1 or TRBD2 (5 bases each). The V end was cut by 4 bases, the J end by 0 bases, with 20 bases between. Per germline, CDR1 DFQATT and CDR2 SNEGSKA (reference sequence). This CDR3 has 17 amino acids. The CDR3 loop is CSAILGTAVSSTDTQYF. The CDR3 coding sequence is TGCAGTGCTATCCTCGGGACGGCAGTTTCTAGCACAGATACGCAGTATTTT.

This clonotype has at least ten counts. This rearrangement joins TRBV7-2 to TRBJ2-3, with a possible D match to TRBD2 (5 bases). Between the trimmed V and J ends, which lost 0 bases and 4 bases, there was a span of 11 bases. Germline CDR1 and CDR2: SGHTA and FQGNSA. CDR3 length equals 15 residues. CDR3 residues: CASSLAGSRADTQYF. CDR3 in DNA: TGTGCCAGCAGCTTAGCTGGGAGTCGCGCAGATACGCAGTATTTT.

At least ten counts were recorded for this clonotype. The chain carries TRBV3-1 and TRBJ2-1, with D tentatively TRBD1 (5 bases). Germline V lookup: CDR1 LGHDT, CDR2 YNNKEL (reference sequence). The CDR3 is made up of 15 amino acids. Trimming shortened V by 0 bases and J by 8 bases, and 14 bases separated the two germline ends. CDR3 region: CASSQDWARVDEQFF. As DNA, the CDR3 is TGTGCCAGCAGCCAAGATTGGGCCAGGGTTGATGAGCAGTTCTTC.

On this clonotype itself: One junction end does not reproduce the germline sequence, and a read error may be involved. The rearrangement uses TRBV4-1 and TRBJ2-1; D unclear. This CDR3 spans 16 amino acids. Germline CDR1 is MGHRA and CDR2 is YSYEKL. CDR3 amino acids: CASSQLDLMSYSEQFF. For the CDR3, the DNA is TGCGCCAGCAGCCAACTTGACTTAATGTCCTACAGTGAGCAGTTCTTC.

At least ten counts were recorded for this clonotype. As DNA, the CDR3 is TGTGCCAGCAGCCCCAGGGGGATCTTTAGCACAGATACGCAGTATTTT. Translating it yields CASSPRGIFSTDTQYF. The rearrangement uses TRBV7-2 and TRBJ2-3; 7 bases map to TRBD1. Trimming removed 5 bases from V and 0 bases from J; junction bases left unmatched: 8. This CDR3 spans 16 amino acids. Germline values: CDR1 SGHTA, CDR2 FQGNSA.

This clonotype was observed a handful of times. The J gene is TRBJ2-2, the V gene TRBV4-1, with 8 bases fitting TRBD2. Germline lookup yields CDR1 MGHRA and CDR2 YSYEKL. Trimming cost V 1 base and J 5 bases; bases outside gene matches: 9. The CDR3 contains 17 residues. The CDR3 loop reads CASSQALREAGTGELFF. CDR3 bases: TGCGCCAGCAGCCAAGCCTTGCGGGAGGCGGGAACCGGGGAGCTGTTTTTT.

This clonotype was seen at least ten times. J is TRBJ2-3 and V is TRBV10-3; no clear D gene. This CDR3 contains 10 residues. Germline V lookup: CDR1 ENHRY, CDR2 SYGVKD. The CDR3 sequence is CASLGDTQYF. CDR3 coding DNA: TGTGCTTCGTTAGGAGATACGCAGTATTTT.

The sample holds many counts of this clonotype. This chain links TRBV6-2 or TRBV6-3 with TRBJ1-1; TRBD1 aligns across 7 bases. Germline CDR1 reads MNHEY; CDR2 reads SVGEGT. Unmatched junction bases numbered 14, after V lost 7 bases and J lost 0 bases. This CDR3 spans 17 amino acids. The CDR3 reads CASNDNPGQRMNTEAFF. In DNA, the CDR3 is TGTGCCAGCAATGACAATCCGGGACAGAGAATGAACACTGAAGCTTTCTTT.

This clonotype was counted many times. The chain joins TRBV4-2 to TRBJ2-5; D gene ambiguous. V lost 3 bases and J 1 base, leaving 9 bases between the germline ends. Germline V gene lookup returns CDR1 LGHNA and CDR2 YNFKEQ. The CDR3 runs 14 residues. CDR3 amino acids: CASSQAWTQETQYF. CDR3 nucleotide sequence: TGTGCCAGCAGCCAGGCTTGGACCCAAGAGACCCAGTACTTC.

This clonotype was picked up many times. The V and J genes are TRBV7-2 and TRBJ2-3; tentatively, D is TRBD1 (5 bases). V was pared by 7 bases and J by 4 bases, with 15 bases between. The CDR3 is 14 amino acids. Germline CDR1 SGHTA, CDR2 FQGNSA. CDR3 DNA sequence: TGTGCCAGCACCCCCGGCCTAGGGGCAGATACGCAGTATTTT. As protein: CASTPGLGADTQYF.

This clonotype has ten or more counts. The chain links TRBV5-1 to TRBJ1-3; tentatively, D is TRBD1 (6 bases). The V end was cut by 2 bases, the J end by 2 bases, with 11 bases between. The CDR3 spans 15 residues. Germline V gives CDR1 SGHRS, CDR2 YFSETQ. CDR3 bases: TGCGCCAGCAGCTTAGGGGGGTTTGCTGGAAACACCATATATTTT. It codes for CASSLGGFAGNTIYF.

This clonotype has ten or more counts. This sequence joins TRBV20-1 and TRBJ2-2; D remains unclear. Trimming removed 6 bases at V and 2 bases at J, with 13 bases between. CDR1 is DFQATT and CDR2 is SNEGSKA in the germline V gene (reference sequence). CDR3 length equals 14 residues. CDR3 nucleotides: TGCAGTGCCGCCTACTTGGGAAACACCGGGGAGCTGTTTTTT. Its translation: CSAAYLGNTGELFF.

Notes on this clonotype: With a much larger clone just one base away, this may be a read error. The chain uses TRBV12-3 or TRBV12-4 and TRBJ2-7; 9 positions agree with TRBD1. CDR3 size: 14 residues. CDR3 amino acids: CASKIGQGYYEQCF. The CDR3 DNA reads TGTGCCAGCAAAATTGGACAGGGGTACTACGAGCAGTGCTTC.